This TCR beta chain came from a study of T cell responses to AZD1222 COVID-19 vaccine. About the research overall: Pooling was applied to second doses at about 4 or about 12 weeks. Study-level results: Donors skewed white British and female; clonal diversity was possibly underestimated. The study reported that nearly half of spike-specific TCRs target unmutated variant regions.

This clone was counted a single time. The antigen remains unidentified. Sequenced by immunoSEQ multiplex PCR; TCRdb stores in-frame clones only, minus some. Altogether 100,000 to 150,000 clones are present, about 90% being singletons, with the ten largest covering 4.4%. Germline CDR1 is SGHDT and CDR2 is YYEEEE. The CDR3 runs 16 residues. Trimming cost V 3 bases and J 0 bases, with 10 bases left between them. This TCR was sampled from an adult in good health. The input for sequencing was peripheral blood, taken on day 0 of AZD1222 vaccination. The genes are TRBV5-6 and TRBJ1-6, with D possibly TRBD1 on 6 matching bases. CDR3 sequence: CASSSLGGSYNSPLHF. The CDR3 nucleotides read TGTGCCAGCAGCTCGCTAGGGGGCTCCTATAATTCACCCCTCCACTTT.